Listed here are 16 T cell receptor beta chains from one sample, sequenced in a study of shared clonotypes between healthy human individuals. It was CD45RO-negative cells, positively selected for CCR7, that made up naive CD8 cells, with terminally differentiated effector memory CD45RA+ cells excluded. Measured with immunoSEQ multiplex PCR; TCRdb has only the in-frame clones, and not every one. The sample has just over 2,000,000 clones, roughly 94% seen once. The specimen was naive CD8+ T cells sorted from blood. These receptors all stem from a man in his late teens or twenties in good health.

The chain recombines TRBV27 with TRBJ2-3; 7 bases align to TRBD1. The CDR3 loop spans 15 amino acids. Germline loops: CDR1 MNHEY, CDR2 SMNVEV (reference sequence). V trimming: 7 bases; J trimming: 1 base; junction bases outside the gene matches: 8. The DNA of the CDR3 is TGTGCCAGCACCATGGGTACAGGGGGCACAGATACGCAGTATTTT. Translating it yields CASTMGTGGTDTQYF.

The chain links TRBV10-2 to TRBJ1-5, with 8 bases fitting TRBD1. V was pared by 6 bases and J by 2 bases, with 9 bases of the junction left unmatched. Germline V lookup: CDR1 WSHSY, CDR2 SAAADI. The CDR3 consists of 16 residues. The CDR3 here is CASRDRGVGGNQPQHF. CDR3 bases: TGCGCCAGCAGAGACAGGGGAGTAGGAGGCAATCAGCCCCAGCATTTT.

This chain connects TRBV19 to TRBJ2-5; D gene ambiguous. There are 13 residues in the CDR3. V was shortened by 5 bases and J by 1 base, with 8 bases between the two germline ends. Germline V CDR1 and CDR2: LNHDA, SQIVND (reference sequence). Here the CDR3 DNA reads TGTGCCAGTAGTCCTGCAGTCCAAGAGACCCAGTACTTC. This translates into CASSPAVQETQYF. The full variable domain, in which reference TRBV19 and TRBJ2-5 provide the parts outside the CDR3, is DGGITQSPKYLFRKEGQNVTLSCEQNLNHDAMYWYRQDPGQGLRLIYYSQIVNDFQKGDIAEGYSVSREKKESFPLTVTSAQKNPTAFYLCASSPAVQETQYFGPGTRLLVL.

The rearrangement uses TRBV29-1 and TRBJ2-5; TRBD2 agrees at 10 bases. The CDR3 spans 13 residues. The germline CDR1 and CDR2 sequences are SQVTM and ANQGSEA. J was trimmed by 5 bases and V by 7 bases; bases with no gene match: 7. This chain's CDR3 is CSASGGALETQYF. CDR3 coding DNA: TGCAGCGCGAGCGGGGGGGCCTTGGAGACCCAGTACTTC. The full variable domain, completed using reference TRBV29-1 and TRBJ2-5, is SAVISQKPSRDICQRGTSLTIQCQVDSQVTMMFWYRQQPGQSLTLIATANQGSEATYESGFVIDKFPISRPNLTFSTLTVSNMSPEDSSIYLCSASGGALETQYFGPGTRLLVL.

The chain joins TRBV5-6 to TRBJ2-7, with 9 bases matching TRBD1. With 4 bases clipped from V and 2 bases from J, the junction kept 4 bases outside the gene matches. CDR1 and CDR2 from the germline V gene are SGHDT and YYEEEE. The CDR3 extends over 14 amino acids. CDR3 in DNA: TGTGCCAGCAGCCCCGGGGACAGGGCCTACGAGCAGTACTTC. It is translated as CASSPGDRAYEQYF. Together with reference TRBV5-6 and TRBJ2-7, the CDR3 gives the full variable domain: DAGVTQSPTHLIKTRGQQVTLRCSPKSGHDTVSWYQQALGQGPQFIFQYYEEEERQRGNFPDRFSGHQFPNYSSELNVNALLLGDSALYLCASSPGDRAYEQYFGPGTRLTVT.

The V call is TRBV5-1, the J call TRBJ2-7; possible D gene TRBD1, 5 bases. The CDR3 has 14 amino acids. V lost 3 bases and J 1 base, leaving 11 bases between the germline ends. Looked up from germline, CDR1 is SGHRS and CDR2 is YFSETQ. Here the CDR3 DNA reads TGCGCCAGCAGCTCTATCGACAGATCCTACGAGCAGTACTTC. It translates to CASSSIDRSYEQYF.

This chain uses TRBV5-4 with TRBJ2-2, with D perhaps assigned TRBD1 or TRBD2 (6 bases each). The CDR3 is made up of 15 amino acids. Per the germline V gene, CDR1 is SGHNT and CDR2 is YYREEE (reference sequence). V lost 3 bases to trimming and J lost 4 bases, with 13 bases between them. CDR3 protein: CASSWGAGSTGELFF. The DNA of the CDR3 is TGTGCCAGCAGCTGGGGGGCAGGGAGCACCGGGGAGCTGTTTTTT.

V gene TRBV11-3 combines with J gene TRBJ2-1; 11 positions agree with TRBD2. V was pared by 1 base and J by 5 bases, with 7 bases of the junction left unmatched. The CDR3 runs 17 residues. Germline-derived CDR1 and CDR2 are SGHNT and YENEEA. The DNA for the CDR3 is TGTGCCAGCAGCTTAGGGGCGACTAGCGGGGACCACAATGAGCAGTTCTTC. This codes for CASSLGATSGDHNEQFF.

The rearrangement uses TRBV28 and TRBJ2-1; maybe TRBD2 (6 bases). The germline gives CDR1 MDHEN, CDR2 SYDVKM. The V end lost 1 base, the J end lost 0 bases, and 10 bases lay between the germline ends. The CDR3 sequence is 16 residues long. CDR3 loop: CASSLLAGSSYNEQFF. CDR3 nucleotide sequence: TGTGCCAGCAGTTTATTGGCGGGAAGCTCCTACAATGAGCAGTTCTTC.

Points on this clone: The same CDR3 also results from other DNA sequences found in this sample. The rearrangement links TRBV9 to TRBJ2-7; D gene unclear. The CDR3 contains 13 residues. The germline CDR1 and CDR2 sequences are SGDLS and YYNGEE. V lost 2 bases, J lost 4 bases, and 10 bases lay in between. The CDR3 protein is CASSVSPGYEQYF. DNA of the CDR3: TGTGCCAGCAGCGTTTCCCCGGGTTACGAGCAGTACTTC.

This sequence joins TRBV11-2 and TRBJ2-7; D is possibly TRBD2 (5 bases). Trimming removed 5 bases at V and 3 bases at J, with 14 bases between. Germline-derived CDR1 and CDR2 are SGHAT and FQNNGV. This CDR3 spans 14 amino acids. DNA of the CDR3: TGTGCCAGCAGCCTCGGGGTATCGGGCTACGAGCAGTACTTC. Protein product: CASSLGVSGYEQYF.

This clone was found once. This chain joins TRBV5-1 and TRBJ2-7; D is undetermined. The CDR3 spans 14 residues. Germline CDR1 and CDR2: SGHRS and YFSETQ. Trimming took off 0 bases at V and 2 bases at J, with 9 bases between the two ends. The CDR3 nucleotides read TGCGCCAGCAGCTTGGTTCAGGTTACCTACGAGCAGTACTTC. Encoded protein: CASSLVQVTYEQYF.

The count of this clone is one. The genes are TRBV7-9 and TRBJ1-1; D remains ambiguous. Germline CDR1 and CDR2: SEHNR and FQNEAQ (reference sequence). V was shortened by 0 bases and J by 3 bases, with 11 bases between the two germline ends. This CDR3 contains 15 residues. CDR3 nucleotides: TGTGCCAGCAGCTTAGCTTACAGTGCTCACACTGAAGCTTTCTTT. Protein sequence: CASSLAYSAHTEAFF.

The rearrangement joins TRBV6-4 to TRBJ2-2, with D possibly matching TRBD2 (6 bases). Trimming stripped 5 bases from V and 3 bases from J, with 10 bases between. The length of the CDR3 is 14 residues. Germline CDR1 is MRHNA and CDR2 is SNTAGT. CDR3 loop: CASSQGLHTGELFF. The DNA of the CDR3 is TGTGCCAGCAGTCAGGGACTTCACACCGGGGAGCTGTTTTTT.

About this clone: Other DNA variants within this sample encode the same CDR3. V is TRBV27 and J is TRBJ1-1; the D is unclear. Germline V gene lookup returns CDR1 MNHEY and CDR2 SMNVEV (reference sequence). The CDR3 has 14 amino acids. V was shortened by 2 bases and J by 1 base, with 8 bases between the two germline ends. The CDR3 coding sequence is TGTGCCAGCAGTTTAGGGCTGACGAACACTGAAGCTTTCTTT. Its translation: CASSLGLTNTEAFF.

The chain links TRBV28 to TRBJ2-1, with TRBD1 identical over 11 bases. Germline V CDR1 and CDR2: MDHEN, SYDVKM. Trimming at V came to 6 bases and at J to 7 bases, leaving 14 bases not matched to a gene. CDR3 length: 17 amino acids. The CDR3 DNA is TGTGCCAGCAGACCCGGGACAGGGGGAATGGTGGATAATGAGCAGTTCTTC. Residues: CASRPGTGGMVDNEQFF.